This entry is about one T cell receptor (beta chain). What it binds is unknown. Quantitative 5'-RACE with molecular barcodes generated TCR beta libraries. TCRdb independently ran MiXCR on the 5' RACE reads; one entry per CDR3 protein. Of about 750,000 distinct CDR3 sequences in the sample, 19% were seen once. CDR3 length: 16 residues. V dropped 3 bases and J dropped 4 bases, with 16 bases sitting between them. This specimen belongs to a study of CD8 T cells in ankylosing spondylitis. Whole-study findings and limits: A motif in TCR beta, a set of under 10 highly homologous variants, appeared characteristic of ankylosing spondylitis blood.

Material: blood, either unsorted or a sorted T cell fraction (not recorded which). The V gene is TRBV12-3 or TRBV12-4, the J gene TRBJ1-5, with TRBD1 as a possible D gene (6 bases). This receptor was obtained from a male donor with ankylosing spondylitis. The CDR3 nucleotides are TGTGCCAGCAGTTTCGGCGGGGGCGGGGGAAATCAGCCCCAGCATTTT. Amino acid sequence: CASSFGGGGGNQPQHF.